Described below is a single T cell receptor (beta chain) sequence and its context. The antigen is unknown. Time point reported: sample taken at primary tumor resection. No cell sorting; template was whole RNA from tumor, lung tissue or PBMC. The approximately 79 donors had untreated early-stage non-small cell lung cancer. The study tagged each TCR cDNA molecule with a unique molecular identifier. TCRdb fed the 5' RACE reads into MiXCR, producing one record per CDR3 protein. The sample records 65,000 to 85,000 distinct CDR3 sequences, about a fifth being singletons. The data stem from a study of spatial heterogeneity in lung cancer. The study, taken as a whole, reports: Resection saw ubiquitous expanded tumor TCRs appear in blood more than follow-up did.

This CDR3 has 17 amino acids. The germline V and J ends were trimmed by 5 bases and 4 bases, with 18 bases remaining between them. Per the germline V gene, CDR1 is SGHAT and CDR2 is FQDESV (reference sequence). Source: PBMCs, taken at surgery. The chain is built from TRBV11-1 and TRBJ2-6; possible D gene TRBD1, 6 bases. The receptor was derived from a male donor with early-stage non-small cell lung cancer. CDR3: CASSTRGVPTGANVLTF. For the CDR3, the DNA is TGTGCCAGCAGCACCAGGGGAGTCCCAACAGGGGCCAACGTCCTGACTTTC. The full variable domain, its missing parts supplied by reference TRBV11-1 and TRBJ2-6, is EAEVAQSPRYKITEKSQAVAFWCDPISGHATLYWYRQILGQGPELLVQFQDESVVDDSQLPKDRFSAERLKGVDSTLKIQPAELGDSAMYLCASSTRGVPTGANVLTFGAGSRLTVL.